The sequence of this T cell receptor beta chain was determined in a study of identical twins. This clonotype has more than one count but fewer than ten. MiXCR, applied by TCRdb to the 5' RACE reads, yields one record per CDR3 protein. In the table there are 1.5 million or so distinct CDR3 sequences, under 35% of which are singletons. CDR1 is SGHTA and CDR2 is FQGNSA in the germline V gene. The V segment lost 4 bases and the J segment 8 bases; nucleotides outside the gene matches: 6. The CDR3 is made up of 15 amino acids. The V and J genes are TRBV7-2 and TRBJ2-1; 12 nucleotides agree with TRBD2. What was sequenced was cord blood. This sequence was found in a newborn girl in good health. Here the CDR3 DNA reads TGTGCCAGCAGCTGGACTAGCGGGAATATCGATGAGCAGTTCTTC. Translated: CASSWTSGNIDEQFF.